Each of the 18 T cell receptor beta chains below was sequenced from the same sample in a study of cytomegalovirus exposure and HLA in healthy donors. The PCR contained 60 Vbeta and 13 Jbeta primers. Profiled with immunoSEQ multiplex PCR; TCRdb holds only in-frame clones, not every one. The profile shows approximately 180,000 clones, roughly 81% of them singletons. Sequencing was done on a sample of PBMCs. These receptors all come from a woman aged 18-35 years in good health and CMV-seropositive.

The sample holds a few counts of this clone. Here the CDR3 DNA reads TGTGCCAGCAGCTTAGATGTTCCAGGGTTGACACCCCTCCACTTT. It translates to CASSLDVPGLTPLHF. The rearrangement links TRBV7-6 to TRBJ1-6; D is possibly TRBD1 (5 bases). With 1 base removed from V and 11 bases from J, the gap between germline ends came to 15 bases. This CDR3 region has 15 residues. Germline CDR1 is SGHVS and CDR2 is FNYEAQ.

Comments on this clone: Compared with germline, one end of the junction differs, possibly owing to a read error. This chain connects TRBV6-4 to TRBJ1-2; D is perhaps TRBD1 (5 bases). The CDR3 runs 18 residues. The V gene's germline CDR1 is MRHNA and CDR2 SNTAGT. The CDR3: CASSDSKCVVQDDYGYTF. The CDR3 region has the DNA TGTGCTAGCAGTGACTCGAAGTGCGTCGTACAGGACGACTATGGCTACACCTTC.

V gene TRBV5-4 combines with J gene TRBJ1-2; D is perhaps TRBD1 (5 bases). This CDR3 region has 14 residues. CDR1 SGHNT and CDR2 YYREEE come from the germline V gene (reference sequence). V shed 3 bases and J shed 2 bases, with 11 bases lying between them. The CDR3 region has the DNA TGTGCCAGCAGCTCGGAAGACAGCAACTATGGCTACACCTTC. This codes for CASSSEDSNYGYTF.

The chain combines TRBV9 with TRBJ1-3; D uncertain. The CDR3 loop spans 16 amino acids. Germline V lookup: CDR1 SGDLS, CDR2 YYNGEE. V shed 0 bases and J shed 0 bases, with 10 bases lying between them. CDR3 sequence (DNA): TGTGCCAGCAGCGTAGGAGGTACCGGCTCTGGAAACACCATATATTTT. Protein sequence: CASSVGGTGSGNTIYF.

V and J are TRBV11-1 and TRBJ1-2, with D uncertain. Trimming pared 3 bases from V and 2 bases from J, leaving 7 bases between. Germline lookup yields CDR1 SGHAT and CDR2 FQDESV (reference sequence). The CDR3 is 13 amino acids. CDR3 protein: CASSFDNNYGYTF. Here the CDR3 DNA reads TGTGCCAGCAGCTTCGACAACAACTATGGCTACACCTTC.

The chain joins TRBV6-5 to TRBJ2-5, with D possibly being TRBD2 (6 bases). The germline CDR1 and CDR2 sequences are MNHEY and SVGAGI. This CDR3 comprises 11 residues. Between the trimmed V and J ends, which lost 9 bases and 5 bases, there was a span of 10 bases. CDR3 loop: CASGLWETQYF. CDR3 in DNA: TGTGCCAGTGGACTATGGGAGACCCAGTACTTC.

This CDR3 is CASSLQGSSYNEQFF. DNA for the CDR3: TGCGCCAGCAGCTTGCAGGGTAGCTCCTACAATGAGCAGTTCTTC. The chain joins TRBV5-1 to TRBJ2-1; a weak D match, TRBD1 (5 bases). The CDR3 has 15 amino acids. The V and J ends lost 1 base and 0 bases respectively, with 8 bases between them. Germline-derived CDR1 and CDR2 are SGHRS and YFSETQ.

The chain is built from TRBV6-5 and TRBJ1-2; 7 bases are shared with TRBD1. The V and J ends lost 6 bases and 2 bases, in that order; junction bases with no gene match: 3. This CDR3 spans 13 amino acids. CDR1 and CDR2 (germline): MNHEY, SVGAGI. The CDR3 bases are TGTGCCAGCAGGACAGGGAGGAACTATGGCTACACCTTC. It encodes CASRTGRNYGYTF.

This chain connects TRBV6-6 to TRBJ2-3, with D perhaps matching TRBD2 (6 bases). This CDR3 has 15 amino acids. Looked up from germline, CDR1 is MNHNY and CDR2 is SVGAGI (reference sequence). Trimming shortened V by 0 bases and J by 0 bases, and 7 bases separated the two germline ends. The chain's CDR3 is CASSYSGGSTDTQYF. DNA of the CDR3: TGTGCCAGCAGTTACTCGGGGGGAAGCACAGATACGCAGTATTTT.

J is TRBJ1-5 and V is TRBV19; TRBD1 might be the D (6 bases). The CDR3 sequence is 15 residues long. Germline-derived CDR1 and CDR2 are LNHDA and SQIVND (reference sequence). V dropped 2 bases and J dropped 2 bases, with 10 bases sitting between them. The CDR3, as DNA: TGTGCCAGTAGTATAAAGGGGGAAGGCAATCAGCCCCAGCATTTT. Translation gives CASSIKGEGNQPQHF.

This rearrangement joins TRBV7-2 to TRBJ2-3, with 13 bases aligning to TRBD2. The CDR3 extends over 17 amino acids. V lost 6 bases, J lost 2 bases, and 8 bases stayed unmatched. Germline V gene sequence: CDR1 SGHTA, CDR2 FQGNSA. CDR3: CASSLLAGGRPTDTQYF. Written as DNA, the CDR3 is TGTGCCAGCAGTCTACTAGCGGGGGGGAGGCCCACAGATACGCAGTATTTT.

The CDR3 here is CASSFTGKDQPQHF. The CDR3 DNA sequence: TGTGCCAGCAGCTTTACAGGGAAAGATCAGCCCCAGCATTTT. The chain links TRBV7-9 to TRBJ1-5, with D tentatively TRBD1 (6 bases). V gave up 3 bases and J gave up 5 bases, with 11 bases separating them. CDR3 length: 14 amino acids. Germline V gene sequence: CDR1 SEHNR, CDR2 FQNEAQ (reference sequence).

The rearrangement links TRBV6-5 to TRBJ1-1, with TRBD1 matching 7 bases. CDR3 length equals 14 residues. Trimming removed 0 bases from V and 12 bases from J; junction bases left unmatched: 10. The V gene's germline CDR1 is MNHEY and CDR2 SVGAGI. CDR3 region: CASSYSFGAGGTFF. In nucleotides, the CDR3 is TGTGCCAGCAGTTACTCTTTTGGGGCAGGGGGTACTTTCTTT.

The rearrangement joins TRBV7-9 to TRBJ2-7, with D perhaps TRBD2 (7 bases). V lost 3 bases and J lost 0, with 15 bases in between. The CDR3 loop spans 16 amino acids. Germline values: CDR1 SEHNR, CDR2 FQNEAQ (reference sequence). The CDR3 spells CASSFWGGGHSYEQYF. CDR3 nucleotide sequence: TGTGCCAGCAGCTTCTGGGGCGGGGGCCACTCCTACGAGCAGTACTTC.

The rearrangement uses TRBV7-3 and TRBJ1-3; no reliable D call. This CDR3 has 15 amino acids. The germline V and J ends were trimmed by 1 base and 1 base, with 8 bases remaining between them. The germline CDR1 and CDR2 sequences are SGHTA and FQGTGA. CDR3 in amino acids: CASSLNARSGNTIYF. CDR3 nucleotides: TGTGCCAGCAGCTTAAATGCGAGATCTGGAAACACCATATATTTT.

The genes are TRBV30 and TRBJ2-3; D remains ambiguous. The ends were cut back, 1 base at V and 8 bases at J, with 4 bases in the middle. This CDR3 comprises 10 residues. Germline CDR1 GTSNPN, CDR2 SVGIG (reference sequence). CDR3 loop: CAWSAGTQYF. The CDR3 coding sequence is TGTGCCTGGAGTGCCGGTACGCAGTATTTT. Complete variable domain (other parts from reference TRBV30 and TRBJ2-3): SQTIHQWPATLVQPVGSPLSLECTVEGTSNPNLYWYRQAAGRGLQLLFYSVGIGQISSEVPQNLSASRPQDRQFILSSKKLLLSDSGFYLCAWSAGTQYFGPGTRLTVL.

This chain links TRBV27 with TRBJ1-1; 7 positions match TRBD1. From germline, CDR1 is MNHEY and CDR2 SMNVEV (reference sequence). This CDR3 spans 16 amino acids. The trim removed 7 bases at V and 6 bases at J, leaving 17 bases unmatched. The CDR3 loop reads CASKGGRAGVMAEAFF. Written as DNA, the CDR3 is TGTGCCAGCAAAGGGGGCAGAGCCGGGGTAATGGCTGAAGCTTTCTTT.

This sequence joins TRBV13 and TRBJ2-7, with 7 bases aligning to TRBD1. The CDR3 is 16 amino acids. CDR1 and CDR2 (germline): PRHDT, FYEKMQ (reference sequence). J was trimmed by 0 bases and V by 5 bases; bases with no gene match: 10. This CDR3 is CASSAIGTDGSYEQYF. CDR3 in DNA: TGTGCCAGCAGCGCAATCGGGACAGACGGCTCCTACGAGCAGTACTTC.